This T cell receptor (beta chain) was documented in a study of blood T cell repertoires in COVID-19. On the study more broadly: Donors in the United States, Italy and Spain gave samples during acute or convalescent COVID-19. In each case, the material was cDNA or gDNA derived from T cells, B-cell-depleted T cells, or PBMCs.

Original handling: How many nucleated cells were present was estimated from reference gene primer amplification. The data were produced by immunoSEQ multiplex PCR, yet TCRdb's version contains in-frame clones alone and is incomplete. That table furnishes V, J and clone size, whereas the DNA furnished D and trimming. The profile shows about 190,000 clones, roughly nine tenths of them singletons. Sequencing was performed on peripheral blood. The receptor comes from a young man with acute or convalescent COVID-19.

The CDR3 sequence: CASSTRQGLNEKLFF. CDR3 DNA sequence: TGTGCCAGCAGTACCAGACAGGGACTCAATGAAAAACTGTTTTTT. This chain links TRBV28 with TRBJ1-4, with 7 positions matching TRBD1. Germline lookup yields CDR1 MDHEN and CDR2 SYDVKM. V shed 5 bases, J shed 5 bases, and the junction held 8 bases outside the gene matches. The CDR3 covers 15 residues.